The clone carrying this TCR beta chain has a count of ten or more. Amplification yielded TCR beta CDR3 regions, with RNA transcripts as the source. The HTBI set primed first-round TCR CDR3 RT-PCR. TCRdb passed the multiplex PCR reads through MiXCR, listing each CDR3 protein once. Among approximately 590,000 distinct CDR3 sequences, around 16% were seen once, and the ten largest hold around 6.6%. Exclusion of a patient resulted from uncontrolled infection, other autoimmune disease, pregnancy or lactation. The data were taken from a study of T cells in Graves' hyperthyroidism and ophthalmopathy. V dropped 3 bases and J dropped 3; count of bases not matched to a gene: 7. This CDR3 comprises 17 residues.

Sequenced sample: blood. The TCR was taken from a woman in her thirties with Graves' hyperthyroidism. The chain recombines TRBV12-3 or TRBV12-4 with TRBJ2-3; 12 positions match TRBD2. The CDR3 region has the DNA TGTGCCAGCAGTTTCAGAGGGCTAGCGGGAGGGACAGATACGCAGTATTTT. It encodes CASSFRGLAGGTDTQYF.